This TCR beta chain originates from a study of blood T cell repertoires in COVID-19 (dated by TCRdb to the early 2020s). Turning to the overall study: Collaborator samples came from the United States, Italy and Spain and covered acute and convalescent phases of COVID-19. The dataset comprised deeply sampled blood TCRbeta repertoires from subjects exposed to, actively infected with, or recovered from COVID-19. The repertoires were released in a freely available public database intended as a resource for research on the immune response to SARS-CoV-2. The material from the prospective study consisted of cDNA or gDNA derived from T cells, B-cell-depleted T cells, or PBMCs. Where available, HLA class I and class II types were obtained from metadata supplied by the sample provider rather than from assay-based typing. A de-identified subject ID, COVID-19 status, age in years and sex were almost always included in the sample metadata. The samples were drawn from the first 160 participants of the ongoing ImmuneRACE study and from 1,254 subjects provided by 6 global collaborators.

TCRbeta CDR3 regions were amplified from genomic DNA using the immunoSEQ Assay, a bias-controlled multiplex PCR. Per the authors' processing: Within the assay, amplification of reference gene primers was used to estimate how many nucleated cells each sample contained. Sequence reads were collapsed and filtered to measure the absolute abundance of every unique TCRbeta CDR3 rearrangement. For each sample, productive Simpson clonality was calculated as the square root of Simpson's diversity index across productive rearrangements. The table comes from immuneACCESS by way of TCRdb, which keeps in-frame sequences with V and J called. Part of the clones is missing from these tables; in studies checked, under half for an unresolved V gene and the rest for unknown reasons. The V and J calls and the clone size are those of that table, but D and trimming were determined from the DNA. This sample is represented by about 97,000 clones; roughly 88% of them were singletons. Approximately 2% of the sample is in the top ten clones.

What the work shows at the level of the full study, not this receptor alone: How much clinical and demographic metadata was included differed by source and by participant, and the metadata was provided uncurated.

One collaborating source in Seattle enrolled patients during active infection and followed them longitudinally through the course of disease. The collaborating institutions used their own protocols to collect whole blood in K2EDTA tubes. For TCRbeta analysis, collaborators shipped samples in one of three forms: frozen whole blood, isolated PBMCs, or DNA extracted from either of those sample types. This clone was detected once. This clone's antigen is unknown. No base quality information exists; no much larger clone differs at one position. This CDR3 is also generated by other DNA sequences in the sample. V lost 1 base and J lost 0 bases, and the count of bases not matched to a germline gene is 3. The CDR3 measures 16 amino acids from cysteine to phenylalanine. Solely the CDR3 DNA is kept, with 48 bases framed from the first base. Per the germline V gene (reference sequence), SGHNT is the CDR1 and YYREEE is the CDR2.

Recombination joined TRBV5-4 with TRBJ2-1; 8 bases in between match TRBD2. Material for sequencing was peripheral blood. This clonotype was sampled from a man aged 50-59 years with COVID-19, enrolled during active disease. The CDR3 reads CASSLRGGSSYNEQFF. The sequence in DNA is TGTGCCAGCAGCTTGCGGGGGGGTAGCTCCTACAATGAGCAGTTCTTC.